This T cell receptor beta chain is from a study of blood T cell repertoires in COVID-19. CDR3 size: 16 residues. Losses at the gene ends were 1 base for V and 4 bases for J; bases not matched to a gene: 6. Germline V gives CDR1 SGHVS, CDR2 FQNEAQ. Methods used by the authors: Reference gene primer amplification gave nucleated cell count estimates. TCRdb's table, derived via immunoSEQ multiplex PCR, lists solely in-frame clones and lacks some. D and trimming were read from the DNA, whereas the V and J calls and clone size are those reported in that table. The table lists around 200,000 clones, roughly 86% of them singletons, with around 2.7% in the top ten.

This TCR came from a man aged 35-49 years with active or convalescent COVID-19. The chain carries TRBV7-8 and TRBJ1-1; 10 nucleotides line up with TRBD1. Sequencing was performed on peripheral blood. The CDR3 spells CASSLGGTGVGTEAFF. The CDR3 nucleotides are TGTGCCAGCAGCTTAGGGGGGACAGGGGTGGGCACTGAAGCTTTCTTT.